Each of the 21 T cell receptor beta chains below was sequenced from the same sample in a study of shared clonotypes between healthy human individuals. Only in-frame clones appear in the TCRdb table, and some are missing; sequencing was by immunoSEQ multiplex PCR. The repertoire consists of 2 million to 3 million clones, with approximately 93% occurring once and the leading ten covering about 0.38%. The sample was naive CD4+ T cells from PBMCs. Subset of the sample: CD45RA+ positively selected. The receptors derive from a young man in good health. Some clones in this sample may be carry-over from other donors' samples.

The rearrangement links TRBV5-5 to TRBJ2-2; 9 bases map to TRBD2. The V gene end was trimmed by 7 bases and the J gene end by 3 bases; junction bases not matched to a gene: 4. The CDR3 extends over 14 amino acids. Germline assignment: CDR1 SGHKS and CDR2 YYEKEE (reference sequence). CDR3 sequence (DNA): TGTGCCAGCCTAGCGGGACTTTACACCGGGGAGCTGTTTTTT. It encodes CASLAGLYTGELFF.

The chain combines TRBV5-1 with TRBJ2-3, with D hard to call. Germline-derived CDR1 and CDR2 are SGHRS and YFSETQ. CDR3 size: 13 residues. Deletions cut 0 bases from V and 6 bases from J, with 8 bases between. This CDR3 reads CASSLESLDTQYF. The CDR3 DNA follows: TGCGCCAGCAGCTTGGAGAGTTTGGATACGCAGTATTTT.

V usage is TRBV7-6 and J usage is TRBJ2-3; 9 bases are shared with TRBD2. CDR1 is SGHVS and CDR2 is FNYEAQ in the germline V gene. This CDR3 region has 15 residues. J was trimmed by 3 bases and V by 1 base; bases with no gene match: 2. This CDR3 reads CASSLVLAGTDTQYF. DNA for the CDR3: TGTGCCAGCAGCTTAGTCCTAGCGGGAACAGATACGCAGTATTTT.

The rearrangement joins TRBV2 to TRBJ2-2; perhaps TRBD2 as D (5 bases). Germline CDR1 reads SNHLY; CDR2 reads FYNNEI. This CDR3 has 13 amino acids. Trimming shortened V by 6 bases and J by 4 bases, and 9 bases separated the two germline ends. The DNA of the CDR3 is TGTGCCAGCAGCACTAGGACCACCGGGGAGCTGTTTTTT. It codes for CASSTRTTGELFF.

This clone was recorded once. The rearrangement uses TRBV7-2 and TRBJ2-1; 7 bases are a match to TRBD2. This CDR3 has 15 residues. Germline V CDR1 and CDR2: SGHTA, FQGNSA. V dropped 1 base and J dropped 9; count of bases not matched to a gene: 9. The CDR3 nucleotides read TGTGCCAGCAGCTTAGTGGCGGGAGCAAGGGGTGAGCAGTTCTTC. Translation gives CASSLVAGARGEQFF.

J is TRBJ1-1 and V is TRBV7-3; 7 nucleotides match TRBD1. CDR1 is SGHTA and CDR2 is FQGTGA in the germline V gene. The CDR3 consists of 14 residues. With V trimmed by 1 base and J by 6 bases, 5 bases remained unmatched. CDR3 loop: CASSLRRTGSEAFF. DNA of the CDR3: TGTGCCAGCAGCTTAAGAAGGACAGGTTCTGAAGCTTTCTTT.

V is TRBV27 and J is TRBJ2-4, with D uncertain. CDR3 length: 13 amino acids. Germline V gene data show CDR1 as MNHEY and CDR2 as SMNVEV (reference sequence). Trimming cost V 5 bases and J 6 bases, with 11 bases left between them. CDR3 DNA sequence: TGTGCCAGCAGTCCAGTCTGGGGAAACATTCAGTACTTC. It codes for CASSPVWGNIQYF.

The chain uses TRBV7-2 and TRBJ2-7; D gene uncertain. V lost 6 bases and J 2 bases, leaving 14 bases between the germline ends. CDR3 length: 14 amino acids. From germline, CDR1 is SGHTA and CDR2 FQGNSA. The CDR3 region has the DNA TGTGCCAGCAGTAGACAACAAGTGACCTACGAGCAGTACTTC. Amino acid sequence: CASSRQQVTYEQYF.

The chain employs TRBV5-5 and TRBJ2-7; TRBD1 matches 12 bases. CDR3 size: 17 residues. CDR1 SGHKS and CDR2 YYEKEE come from the germline V gene (reference sequence). Unmatched junction bases numbered 11, after V lost 0 bases and J lost 7 bases. The CDR3 DNA reads TGTGCCAGCAGCTTGGGAGCGGGACAGGGGGCGAAGGTGGAGCAGTACTTC. Translated, it gives CASSLGAGQGAKVEQYF. The full variable domain, in which reference TRBV5-5 and TRBJ2-7 provide the parts outside the CDR3, is DAGVTQSPTHLIKTRGQQVTLRCSPISGHKSVSWYQQVLGQGPQFIFQYYEKEERGRGNFPDRFSARQFPNYSSELNVNALLLGDSALYLCASSLGAGQGAKVEQYFGPGTRLTVT.

The chain links TRBV4-1 to TRBJ2-1; 14 nucleotides align to TRBD2. Per germline, CDR1 MGHRA and CDR2 YSYEKL. The CDR3 has 19 amino acids. The ends lost 1 base at V and 0 bases at J; junction bases unmatched: 5. In nucleotides, the CDR3 is TGCGCCAGCAGCCAAGCAGGGACTAGCGGGGGATACTCCTACAATGAGCAGTTCTTC. It codes for CASSQAGTSGGYSYNEQFF.

The rearrangement links TRBV28 to TRBJ2-3; possibly TRBD2 for D (7 bases). The CDR3 loop spans 20 amino acids. Germline-derived CDR1 and CDR2 are MDHEN and SYDVKM. V was pared by 6 bases and J by 0 bases, with 28 bases between. This CDR3 is CASRPLRGRAGDHSTDTQYF. The CDR3 bases are TGTGCCAGCAGACCCCTCCGGGGGCGGGCGGGAGACCATAGCACAGATACGCAGTATTTT.

The V call is TRBV14, the J call TRBJ1-1, with no clear D. With 8 bases removed from V and 3 bases from J, the gap between germline ends came to 13 bases. The CDR3 covers 13 residues. Looked up from germline, CDR1 is SGHDN and CDR2 is FVKESK. The CDR3 reads CASGRQRDTEAFF. CDR3 in DNA: TGTGCCAGCGGGCGTCAGAGGGACACTGAAGCTTTCTTT. The full variable domain, in which reference TRBV14 and TRBJ1-1 provide the parts outside the CDR3, is EAGVTQFPSHSVIEKGQTVTLRCDPISGHDNLYWYRRVMGKEIKFLLHFVKESKQDESGMPNNRFLAERTGGTYSTLKVQPAELEDSGVYFCASGRQRDTEAFFGQGTRLTVV.

As DNA, the CDR3 is TGTGCCAGCAGCGGGGGCCTACTACGGTCCGGTGAGCAGTTCTTC. Protein product: CASSGGLLRSGEQFF. V is TRBV11-2 and J is TRBJ2-1; perhaps TRBD1 as D (6 bases). V lost 5 bases to trimming and J lost 9 bases, with 20 bases between them. Germline CDR1 and CDR2: SGHAT and FQNNGV. The CDR3 loop spans 15 amino acids.

The chain links TRBV28 to TRBJ1-1; D perhaps matches TRBD1 (5 bases). The CDR3 covers 13 residues. The V end was cut by 3 bases, the J end by 6 bases, with 11 bases between. CDR1 and CDR2 (germline): MDHEN, SYDVKM. The DNA of the CDR3 is TGTGCCAGCAGTTTTTCGGGGGTGGCTGAAGCTTTCTTT. Translated: CASSFSGVAEAFF.

The V call is TRBV27, the J call TRBJ1-1; D uncertain. The V end lost 5 bases, the J end lost 1 base, and 8 bases lay between the germline ends. The germline V gene encodes CDR1 MNHEY and CDR2 SMNVEV (reference sequence). The CDR3 covers 13 residues. This CDR3 is CASSIFQNTEAFF. In nucleotides, the CDR3 is TGTGCCAGCAGTATTTTTCAGAACACTGAAGCTTTCTTT.

The J gene is TRBJ1-5, the V gene TRBV2; 7 bases match TRBD1. Per the germline V gene, CDR1 is SNHLY and CDR2 is FYNNEI. Trimming took 2 bases from V and 0 from J; bases not matched to a gene: 1. The CDR3 loop spans 15 amino acids. The CDR3 spells CASSERDSSNQPQHF. The CDR3 nucleotides read TGTGCCAGCAGTGAAAGGGACAGTAGCAATCAGCCCCAGCATTTT.

This chain uses TRBV29-1 with TRBJ2-4; D gene ambiguous. The CDR3 runs to 14 residues. Germline CDR1 reads SQVTM; CDR2 reads ANQGSEA. V lost 3 bases to trimming and J lost 10 bases, with 19 bases between them. This CDR3 reads CSVEGRQPLGIQYF. CDR3 DNA: TGCAGCGTTGAGGGAAGGCAGCCCTTAGGAATTCAGTACTTC.

This clone showed up just a few times. The chain links TRBV29-1 to TRBJ1-2; 7 bases map to TRBD1. From germline, CDR1 is SQVTM and CDR2 ANQGSEA. After removal of 6 bases from V and 4 bases from J, the junction contained 5 bases not matched to a gene. The CDR3 consists of 12 residues. The CDR3 DNA reads TGCAGCGTGACCGGGACAGCCTATGGCTACACCTTC. Amino acid sequence: CSVTGTAYGYTF.

This clone has a single count. V usage is TRBV4-3 and J usage is TRBJ1-4, with TRBD1 matching over 11 bases. Unmatched junction bases numbered 6, after V lost 0 bases and J lost 0 bases. Looked up from germline, CDR1 is LGHNA and CDR2 is YSLEER. The CDR3 has 19 amino acids. CDR3 amino acids: CASSQDIPGQGATNEKLFF. The CDR3 DNA follows: TGCGCCAGCAGCCAAGATATACCGGGACAGGGGGCAACTAATGAAAAACTGTTTTTT.

The chain combines TRBV10-3 with TRBJ2-7; D not certain. CDR3 length equals 15 residues. The germline gives CDR1 ENHRY, CDR2 SYGVKD. The V end lost 3 bases, the J end lost 0 bases, and 12 bases lay between the germline ends. CDR3 nucleotides: TGTGCCATCAGTGATGGCCCGCCGAGCTCCTACGAGCAGTACTTC. It codes for CAISDGPPSSYEQYF.

The chain recombines TRBV6-5 with TRBJ2-1; 9 bases are a match to TRBD1. The CDR3 runs to 15 residues. Trimming took 2 bases from V and 3 from J; bases not matched to a gene: 2. Germline CDR1 MNHEY, CDR2 SVGAGI. The CDR3 nucleotides are TGTGCCAGCAGTTACGGGACAGGGTTCTACAATGAGCAGTTCTTC. As protein: CASSYGTGFYNEQFF.